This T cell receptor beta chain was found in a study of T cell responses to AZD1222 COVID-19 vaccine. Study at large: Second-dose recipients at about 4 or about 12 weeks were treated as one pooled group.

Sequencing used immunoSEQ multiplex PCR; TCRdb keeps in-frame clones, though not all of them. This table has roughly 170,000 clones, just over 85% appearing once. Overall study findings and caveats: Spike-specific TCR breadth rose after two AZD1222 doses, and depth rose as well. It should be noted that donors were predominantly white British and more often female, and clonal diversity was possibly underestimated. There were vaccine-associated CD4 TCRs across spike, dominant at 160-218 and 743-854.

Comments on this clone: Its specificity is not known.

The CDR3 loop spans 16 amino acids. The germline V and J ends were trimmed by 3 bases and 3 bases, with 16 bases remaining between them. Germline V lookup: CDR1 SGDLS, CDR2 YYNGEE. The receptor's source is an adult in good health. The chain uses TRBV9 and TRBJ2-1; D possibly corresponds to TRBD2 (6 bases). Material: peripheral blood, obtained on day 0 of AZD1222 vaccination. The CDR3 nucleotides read TGTGCCAGCAGCGATGACTCTAGCGTGAACTACAATGAGCAGTTCTTC. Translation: CASSDDSSVNYNEQFF.